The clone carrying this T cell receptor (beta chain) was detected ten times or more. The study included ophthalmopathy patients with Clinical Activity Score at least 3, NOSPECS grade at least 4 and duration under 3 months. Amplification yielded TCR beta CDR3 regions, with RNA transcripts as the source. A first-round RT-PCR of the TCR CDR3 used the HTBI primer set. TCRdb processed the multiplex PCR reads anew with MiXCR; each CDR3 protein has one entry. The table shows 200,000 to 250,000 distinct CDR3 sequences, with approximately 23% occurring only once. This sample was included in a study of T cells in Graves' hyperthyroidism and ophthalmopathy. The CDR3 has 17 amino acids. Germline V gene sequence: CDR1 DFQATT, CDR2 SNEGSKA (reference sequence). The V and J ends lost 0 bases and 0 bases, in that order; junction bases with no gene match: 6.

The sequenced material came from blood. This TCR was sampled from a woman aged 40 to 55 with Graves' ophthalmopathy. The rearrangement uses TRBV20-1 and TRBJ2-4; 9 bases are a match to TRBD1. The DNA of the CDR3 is TGCAGTGCTAGAGAGGCCGGGACAGGGCTAGCCAAAAACATTCAGTACTTC. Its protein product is CSAREAGTGLAKNIQYF.